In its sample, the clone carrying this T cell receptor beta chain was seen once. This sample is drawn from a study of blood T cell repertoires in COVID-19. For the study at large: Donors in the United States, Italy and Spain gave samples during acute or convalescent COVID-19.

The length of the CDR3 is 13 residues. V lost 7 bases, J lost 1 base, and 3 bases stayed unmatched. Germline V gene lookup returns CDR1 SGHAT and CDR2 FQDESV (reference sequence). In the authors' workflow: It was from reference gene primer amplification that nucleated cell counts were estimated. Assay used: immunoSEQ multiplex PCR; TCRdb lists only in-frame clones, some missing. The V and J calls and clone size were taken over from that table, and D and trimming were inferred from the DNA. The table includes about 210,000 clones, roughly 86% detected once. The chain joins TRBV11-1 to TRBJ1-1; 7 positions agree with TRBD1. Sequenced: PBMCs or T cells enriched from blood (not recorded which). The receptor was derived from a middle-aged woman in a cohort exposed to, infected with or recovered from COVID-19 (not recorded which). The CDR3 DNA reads TGTGCCAGCAACTCAGGGGGGAACACTGAAGCTTTCTTT. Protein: CASNSGGNTEAFF.